What follows are 18 T cell receptor beta chains derived from one specimen sequenced in a study of a mutant IDH1 vaccine in newly diagnosed glioma. Libraries were prepared by immunoSEQ multiplex PCR; TCRdb keeps only in-frame clonotypes and omits some of them. The table has tens of thousands of clones, 83% seen once; the top ten hold around 7%. Time point noted: baseline, week 1 (first vaccination visit). Treatment meaning: pre-vaccination baseline after standard-of-care therapy. The source was PBMCs, collected from a glioma patient treated with radiotherapy, temozolomide or both. These TCRs come from a woman between 45 and 60 years old with glioma.

The V call is TRBV11-3, the J call TRBJ1-2; 7 bases fit TRBD1. CDR1 SGHNT and CDR2 YENEEA come from the germline V gene. After removal of 5 bases from V and 2 bases from J, the junction contained 8 bases not matched to a gene. This CDR3 contains 15 residues. The CDR3 loop is CASSTLTGLNYGYTF. CDR3 coding DNA: TGTGCCAGCAGCACCCTGACAGGGCTCAACTATGGCTACACCTTC.

V and J are TRBV10-3 and TRBJ2-7; TRBD2 matches at 8 bases. V lost 6 bases to trimming and J lost 2 bases; unmatched junction nucleotides: 9. In germline, CDR1 is ENHRY, CDR2 SYGVKD. CDR3 length: 15 amino acids. DNA of the CDR3: TGTGCCATCAGCCCGGGAGGGGGAGGGGCCTACGAGCAGTACTTC. It translates to CAISPGGGGAYEQYF.

Comments on this clone: Other DNA sequences within the sample encode an identical CDR3. This chain connects TRBV6-5 to TRBJ1-2; 10 positions match TRBD1. This CDR3 is 16 amino acids long. Per germline, CDR1 MNHEY and CDR2 SVGAGI. V trimming: 3 bases; J trimming: 1 base; junction bases outside the gene matches: 5. The CDR3 is CASSYVRTGGNYGYTF. DNA of the CDR3: TGTGCCAGCAGTTATGTCCGGACAGGGGGTAACTATGGCTACACCTTC.

This chain links TRBV9 with TRBJ2-3; weak D call: TRBD2 (6 bases). V lost 6 bases to trimming and J lost 4 bases, with 18 bases between them. The CDR3 sequence is 15 residues long. The germline V gene encodes CDR1 SGDLS and CDR2 YYNGEE. CDR3: CASTPSSGVPDTQYF. The CDR3 DNA follows: TGTGCCAGCACTCCGTCTTCGGGGGTTCCAGATACGCAGTATTTT.

This clone appeared once. J is TRBJ1-3 and V is TRBV11-3, with unresolved D. With 4 bases removed from V and 3 bases from J, the gap between germline ends came to 4 bases. CDR1 is SGHNT and CDR2 is YENEEA in the germline V gene. CDR3 size: 12 residues. DNA for the CDR3: TGTGCCAGCAGCTGGGATGGAAACACCATATATTTT. Amino acids: CASSWDGNTIYF.

J is TRBJ2-7 and V is TRBV9; D may be TRBD1 (5 bases). CDR1 is SGDLS and CDR2 is YYNGEE in the germline V gene. The CDR3 is made up of 15 amino acids. Trimming left V 0 bases short and J 6 bases short, with 16 bases between. The CDR3 sequence is CASSVGPTESVEQYF. Here the CDR3 DNA reads TGTGCCAGCAGCGTAGGGCCGACAGAGTCGGTCGAGCAGTACTTC.

The rearrangement joins TRBV19 to TRBJ1-6; D possibly corresponds to TRBD1 (5 bases). Per germline, CDR1 LNHDA and CDR2 SQIVND (reference sequence). The CDR3 has 16 amino acids. Trimming took off 5 bases at V and 4 bases at J, with 15 bases between the two ends. The CDR3, as DNA: TGTGCCAGTAGTCCAGGGATCTCCCAATATAATTCACCCCTCCACTTT. The encoded protein is CASSPGISQYNSPLHF.

The rearrangement uses TRBV6-5 and TRBJ1-2; possibly TRBD1 for D (6 bases). This CDR3 has 12 residues. V was trimmed by 6 bases and J by 8 bases, leaving 13 bases between them. CDR1 is MNHEY, CDR2 SVGAGI, per germline. This CDR3 is CASRRGARGYTF. The CDR3 DNA reads TGTGCCAGCAGACGGGGGGCAAGGGGCTACACCTTC.

This rearrangement joins TRBV4-1 to TRBJ2-1, with D perhaps TRBD1 (6 bases). Germline V gene data show CDR1 as MGHRA and CDR2 as YSYEKL. Deletions cut 5 bases from V and 3 bases from J, with 23 bases between. This CDR3 region has 18 residues. The CDR3 coding sequence is TGCGCCAGCAGCATGATAAGGCTCGGACAGAATTTCTACAATGAGCAGTTCTTC. Translation: CASSMIRLGQNFYNEQFF.

J is TRBJ1-1 and V is TRBV4-1, with D tentatively TRBD1 (5 bases). Germline values: CDR1 MGHRA, CDR2 YSYEKL. The CDR3 is 14 residues long. V lost 0 bases and J 5 bases, leaving 10 bases between the germline ends. CDR3 amino acids: CASSQDLRQTEAFF. The CDR3 DNA reads TGCGCCAGCAGCCAAGATCTGAGACAGACTGAAGCTTTCTTT.

In this sample, this clone turned up once. The rearrangement joins TRBV4-3 to TRBJ2-2; weak D call: TRBD1 (6 bases). The CDR3 length is 16 residues. Germline CDR1 LGHNA, CDR2 YSLEER. V shed 0 bases and J shed 2 bases, with 10 bases lying between them. CDR3 residues: CASSQDPGANTGELFF. The CDR3 bases are TGCGCCAGCAGCCAAGATCCAGGGGCTAACACCGGGGAGCTGTTTTTT.

This clone came up a few times. The gene calls are TRBV4-3 and TRBJ2-1, with 9 bases that match TRBD1. This CDR3 spans 17 amino acids. With 0 bases clipped from V and 7 bases from J, the junction kept 10 bases outside the gene matches. Germline CDR1 LGHNA, CDR2 YSLEER. In DNA, the CDR3 is TGCGCCAGCAGCCAAGATAGAGCCGGGACAGGGAGTAATGAGCAGTTCTTC. Its translation is CASSQDRAGTGSNEQFF.

The chain carries TRBV9 and TRBJ2-2; 7 nucleotides agree with TRBD2. V was clipped by 0 bases and J by 7 bases; unmatched bases: 12. The CDR3 loop spans 17 amino acids. CDR1 is SGDLS, CDR2 YYNGEE, per germline. This CDR3 reads CASSVASSGRGIGELFF. Written as DNA, the CDR3 is TGTGCCAGCAGCGTAGCTTCTTCGGGGCGGGGGATCGGGGAGCTGTTTTTT.

DNA of the CDR3: TGTGCCAGCAGCTCCCAACAGGGGCGCTATGGCTACACCTTC. Translated: CASSSQQGRYGYTF. This sequence joins TRBV7-9 and TRBJ1-2, with 7 bases identical to TRBD1. The CDR3 length is 14 residues. The V segment lost 4 bases and the J segment 4 bases; nucleotides outside the gene matches: 6. Germline CDR1 SEHNR, CDR2 FQNEAQ (reference sequence).

The chain joins TRBV5-1 to TRBJ1-3; D is undetermined. The CDR3 is 16 amino acids. Trimming took 5 bases from V and 0 from J, leaving 15 bases between them. Germline CDR1 SGHRS, CDR2 YFSETQ. Here the CDR3 reads CASSPTDRYSGNTIYF. For the CDR3, the DNA is TGCGCCAGCAGTCCTACCGACCGCTACTCTGGAAACACCATATATTTT.

The chain carries TRBV5-1 and TRBJ2-1; 10 bases map to TRBD2. The germline V gene has CDR1 SGHRS and CDR2 YFSETQ. The CDR3 runs 15 residues. Germline trimming cut 4 bases from V and 12 bases from J; bases unmatched to any gene: 13. The CDR3 reads CASSQTSGPGRMQFF. CDR3 nucleotides: TGCGCCAGCAGCCAGACTAGCGGGCCAGGGCGTATGCAGTTCTTC.

The chain combines TRBV7-9 with TRBJ2-1; D is undetermined. V lost 6 bases and J lost 10, with 16 bases in between. CDR3 size: 13 residues. CDR1 and CDR2 from the germline V gene are SEHNR and FQNEAQ (reference sequence). CDR3 in DNA: TGTGCCAGCAGGCCTATTCAAAAAGACGAGCAGTTCTTC. Its protein is CASRPIQKDEQFF.

This chain joins TRBV19 and TRBJ1-1; 7 nucleotides align to TRBD1. Germline V gene lookup returns CDR1 LNHDA and CDR2 SQIVND (reference sequence). There are 18 residues in the CDR3. The V and J ends lost 0 bases and 4 bases, in that order; junction bases with no gene match: 14. This CDR3 is CASSIEGGWRGLGTEAFF. CDR3 DNA sequence: TGTGCCAGTAGTATAGAGGGGGGTTGGAGGGGGCTAGGCACTGAAGCTTTCTTT.